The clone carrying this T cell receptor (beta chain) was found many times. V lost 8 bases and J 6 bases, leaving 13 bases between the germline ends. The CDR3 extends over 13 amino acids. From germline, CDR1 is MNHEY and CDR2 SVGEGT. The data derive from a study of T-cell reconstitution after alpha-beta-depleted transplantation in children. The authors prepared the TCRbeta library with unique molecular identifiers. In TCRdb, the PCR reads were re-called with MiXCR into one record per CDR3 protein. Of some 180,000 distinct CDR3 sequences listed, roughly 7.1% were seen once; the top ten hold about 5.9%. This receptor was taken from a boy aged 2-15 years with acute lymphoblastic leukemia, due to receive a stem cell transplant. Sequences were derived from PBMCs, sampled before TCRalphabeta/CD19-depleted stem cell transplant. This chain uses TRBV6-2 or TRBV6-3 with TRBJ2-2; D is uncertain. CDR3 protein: CASGNPVPGELFF. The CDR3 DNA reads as TGTGCCAGCGGAAATCCGGTGCCCGGGGAGCTGTTTTTT.